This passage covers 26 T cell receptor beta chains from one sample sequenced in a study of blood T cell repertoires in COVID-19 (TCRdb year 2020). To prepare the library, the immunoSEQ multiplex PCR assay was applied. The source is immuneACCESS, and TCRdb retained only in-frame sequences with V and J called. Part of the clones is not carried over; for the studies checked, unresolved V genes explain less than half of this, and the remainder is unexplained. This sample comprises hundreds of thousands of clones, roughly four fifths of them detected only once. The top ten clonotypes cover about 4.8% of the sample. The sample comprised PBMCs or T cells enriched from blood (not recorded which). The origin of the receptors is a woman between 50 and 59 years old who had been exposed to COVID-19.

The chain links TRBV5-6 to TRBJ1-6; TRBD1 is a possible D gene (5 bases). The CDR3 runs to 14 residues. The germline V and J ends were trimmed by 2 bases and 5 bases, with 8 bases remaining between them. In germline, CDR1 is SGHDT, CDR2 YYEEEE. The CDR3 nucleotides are TGTGCCAGCAGCTTCAAACAGGATAATTCACCCCTCCACTTT. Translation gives CASSFKQDNSPLHF.

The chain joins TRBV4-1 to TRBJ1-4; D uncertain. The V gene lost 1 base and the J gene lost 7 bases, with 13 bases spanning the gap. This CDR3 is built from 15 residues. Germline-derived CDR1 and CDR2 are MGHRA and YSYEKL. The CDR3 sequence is CASSQVGGNLEKLFF. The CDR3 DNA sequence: TGCGCCAGCAGCCAAGTAGGAGGGAACCTTGAAAAACTGTTTTTT.

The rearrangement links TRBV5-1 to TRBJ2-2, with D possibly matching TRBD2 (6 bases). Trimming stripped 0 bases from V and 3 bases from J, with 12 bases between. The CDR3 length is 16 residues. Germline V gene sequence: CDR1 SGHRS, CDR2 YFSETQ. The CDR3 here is CASSLEGLTYTGELFF. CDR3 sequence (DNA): TGCGCCAGCAGCTTGGAGGGACTGACGTACACCGGGGAGCTGTTTTTT.

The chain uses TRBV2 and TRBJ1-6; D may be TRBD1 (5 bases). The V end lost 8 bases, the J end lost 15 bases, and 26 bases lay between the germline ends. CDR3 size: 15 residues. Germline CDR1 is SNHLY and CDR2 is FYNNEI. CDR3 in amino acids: CASEKTVKGISDLHF. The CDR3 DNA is TGTGCCAGCGAGAAGACAGTCAAGGGGATTTCCGACCTCCACTTT.

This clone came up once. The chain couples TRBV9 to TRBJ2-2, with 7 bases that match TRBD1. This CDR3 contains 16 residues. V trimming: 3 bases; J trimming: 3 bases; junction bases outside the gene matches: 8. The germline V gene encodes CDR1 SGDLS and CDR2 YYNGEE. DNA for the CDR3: TGTGCCAGCAGCGGACAGGGTGCCGTCGACACCGGGGAGCTGTTTTTT. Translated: CASSGQGAVDTGELFF.

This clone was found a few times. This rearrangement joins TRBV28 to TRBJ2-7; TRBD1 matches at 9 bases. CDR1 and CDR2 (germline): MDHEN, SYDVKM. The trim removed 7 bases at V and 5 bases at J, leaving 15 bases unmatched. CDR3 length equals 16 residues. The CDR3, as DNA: TGTGCCAGCACCAGATGGACCGGGACAGGGCTTCACGAGCAGTACTTC. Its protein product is CASTRWTGTGLHEQYF. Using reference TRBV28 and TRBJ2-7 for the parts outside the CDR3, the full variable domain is DVKVTQSSRYLVKRTGEKVFLECVQDMDHENMFWYRQDPGLGLRLIYFSYDVKMKEKGDIPEGYSVSREKKERFSLILESASTNQTSMYLCASTRWTGTGLHEQYFGPGTRLTVT.

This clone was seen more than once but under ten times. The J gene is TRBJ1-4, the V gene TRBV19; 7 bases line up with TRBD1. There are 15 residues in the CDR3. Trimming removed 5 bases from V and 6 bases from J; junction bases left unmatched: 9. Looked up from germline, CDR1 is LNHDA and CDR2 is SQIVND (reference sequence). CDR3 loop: CASSARTGSDEKLFF. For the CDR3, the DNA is TGTGCCAGTAGTGCCCGGACAGGTTCGGATGAAAAACTGTTTTTT.

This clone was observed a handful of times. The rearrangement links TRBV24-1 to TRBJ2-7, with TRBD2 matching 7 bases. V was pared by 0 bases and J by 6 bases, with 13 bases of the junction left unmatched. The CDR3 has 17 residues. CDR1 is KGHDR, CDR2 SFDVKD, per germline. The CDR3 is CATSDLRSGASGREQYF. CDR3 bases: TGTGCCACCAGTGATTTGAGATCTGGGGCTAGCGGTCGCGAGCAGTACTTC.

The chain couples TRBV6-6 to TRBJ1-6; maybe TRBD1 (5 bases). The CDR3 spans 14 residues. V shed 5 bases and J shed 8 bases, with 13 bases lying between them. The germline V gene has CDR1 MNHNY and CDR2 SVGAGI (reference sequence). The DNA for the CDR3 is TGTGCCAGCAGTGGGGGGGATATTGATTCACCCCTCCACTTT. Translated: CASSGGDIDSPLHF.

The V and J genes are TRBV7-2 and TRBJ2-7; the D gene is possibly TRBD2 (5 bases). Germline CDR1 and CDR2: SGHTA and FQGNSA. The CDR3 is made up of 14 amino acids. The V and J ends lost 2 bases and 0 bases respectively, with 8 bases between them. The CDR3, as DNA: TGTGCCAGCAGCTTATCGGGAAGCTCCTACGAGCAGTACTTC. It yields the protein CASSLSGSSYEQYF.

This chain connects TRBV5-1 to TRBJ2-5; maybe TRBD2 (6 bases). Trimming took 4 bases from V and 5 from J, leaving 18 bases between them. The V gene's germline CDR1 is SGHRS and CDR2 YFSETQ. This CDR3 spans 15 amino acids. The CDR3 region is CASSPAGTPGETQYF. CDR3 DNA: TGCGCCAGCAGCCCGGCCGGGACTCCCGGCGAGACCCAGTACTTC. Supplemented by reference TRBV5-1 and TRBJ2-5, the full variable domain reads KAGVTQTPRYLIKTRGQQVTLSCSPISGHRSVSWYQQTPGQGLQFLFEYFSETQRNKGNFPGRFSGRQFSNSRSEMNVSTLELGDSALYLCASSPAGTPGETQYFGPGTRLLVL.

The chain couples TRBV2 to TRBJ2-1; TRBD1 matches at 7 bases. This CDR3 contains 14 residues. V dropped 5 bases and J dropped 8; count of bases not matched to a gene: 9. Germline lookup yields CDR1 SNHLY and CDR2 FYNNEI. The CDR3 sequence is CASSQDRWLDEQFF. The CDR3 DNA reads TGTGCCAGCAGTCAGGACAGGTGGTTGGATGAGCAGTTCTTC.

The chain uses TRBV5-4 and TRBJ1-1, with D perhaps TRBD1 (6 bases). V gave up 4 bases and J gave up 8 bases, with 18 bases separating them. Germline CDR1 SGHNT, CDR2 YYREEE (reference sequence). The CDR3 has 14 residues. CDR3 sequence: CASSPTGPSGEAFF. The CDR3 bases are TGTGCCAGCAGCCCGACAGGCCCATCGGGGGAAGCTTTCTTT.

CDR3 nucleotide sequence: TGTGCCAGCAGCATTACTAGCGCCGGGGAGCTGTTTTTT. Translating gives CASSITSAGELFF. The rearrangement joins TRBV7-9 to TRBJ2-2; 7 bases are shared with TRBD2. Germline CDR1 is SEHNR and CDR2 is FQNEAQ (reference sequence). The CDR3 is made up of 13 amino acids. J gave up 6 bases and V 5 bases, and 3 bases lay outside the gene matches.

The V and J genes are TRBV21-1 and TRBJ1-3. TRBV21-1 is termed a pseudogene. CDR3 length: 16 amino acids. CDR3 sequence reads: CASSSKEINSGNTIYF. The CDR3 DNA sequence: TGTGCCAGCAGTAGTAAAGAAATCAACTCTGGAAACACCATATATTTT.

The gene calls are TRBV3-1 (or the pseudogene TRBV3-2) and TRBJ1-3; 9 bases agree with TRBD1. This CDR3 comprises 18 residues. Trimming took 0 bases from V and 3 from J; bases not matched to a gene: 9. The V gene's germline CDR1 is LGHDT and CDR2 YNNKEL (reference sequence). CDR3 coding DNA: TGTGCCAGCAGCCAAGATCTTTCCGGGACAGGGCTTGGAAACACCATATATTTT. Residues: CASSQDLSGTGLGNTIYF.

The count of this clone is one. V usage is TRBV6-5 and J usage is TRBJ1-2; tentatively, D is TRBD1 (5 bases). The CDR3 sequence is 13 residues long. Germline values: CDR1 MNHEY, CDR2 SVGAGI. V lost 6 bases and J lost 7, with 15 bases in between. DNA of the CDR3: TGTGCCAGCAGCCGAACCCCCGGGGGTGGCTACACCTTC. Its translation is CASSRTPGGGYTF.

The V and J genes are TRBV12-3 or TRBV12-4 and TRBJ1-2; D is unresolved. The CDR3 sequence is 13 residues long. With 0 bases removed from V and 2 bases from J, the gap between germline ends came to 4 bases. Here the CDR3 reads CASSLARNYGYTF. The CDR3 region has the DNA TGTGCCAGCAGTTTAGCTAGAAACTATGGCTACACCTTC.

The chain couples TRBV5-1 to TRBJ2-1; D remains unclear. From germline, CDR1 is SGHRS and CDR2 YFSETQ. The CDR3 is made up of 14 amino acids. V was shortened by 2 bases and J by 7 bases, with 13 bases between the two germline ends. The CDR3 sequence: CASSFFTVTNEQFF. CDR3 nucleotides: TGCGCCAGCAGCTTTTTTACAGTCACGAATGAGCAGTTCTTC.

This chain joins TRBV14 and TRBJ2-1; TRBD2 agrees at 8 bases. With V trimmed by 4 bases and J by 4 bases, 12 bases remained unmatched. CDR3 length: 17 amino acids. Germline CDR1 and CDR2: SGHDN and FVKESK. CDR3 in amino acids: CASSPTPQREGYNEQFF. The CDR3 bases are TGTGCCAGCAGCCCTACTCCTCAACGGGAGGGGTACAATGAGCAGTTCTTC.

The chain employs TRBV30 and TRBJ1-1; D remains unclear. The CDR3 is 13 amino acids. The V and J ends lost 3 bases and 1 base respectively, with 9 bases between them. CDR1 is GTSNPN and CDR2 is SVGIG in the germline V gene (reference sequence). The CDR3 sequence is CAWRSGGNTEAFF. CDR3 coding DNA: TGTGCCTGGAGGTCGGGAGGGAACACTGAAGCTTTCTTT.

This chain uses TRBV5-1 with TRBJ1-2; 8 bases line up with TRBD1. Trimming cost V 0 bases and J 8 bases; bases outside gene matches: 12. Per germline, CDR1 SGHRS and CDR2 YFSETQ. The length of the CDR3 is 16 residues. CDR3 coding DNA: TGCGCCAGCAGCTTGGCCGATTCAGACAGGGGAAGAGGCTACACCTTC. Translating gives CASSLADSDRGRGYTF.

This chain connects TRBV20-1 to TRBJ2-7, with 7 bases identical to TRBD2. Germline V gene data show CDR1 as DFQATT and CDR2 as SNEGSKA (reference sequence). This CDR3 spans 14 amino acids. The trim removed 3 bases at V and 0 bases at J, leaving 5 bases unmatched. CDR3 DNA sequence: TGCAGTGCTAGTTCTAGCGGCTTCTCCTACGAGCAGTACTTC. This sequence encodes CSASSSGFSYEQYF.

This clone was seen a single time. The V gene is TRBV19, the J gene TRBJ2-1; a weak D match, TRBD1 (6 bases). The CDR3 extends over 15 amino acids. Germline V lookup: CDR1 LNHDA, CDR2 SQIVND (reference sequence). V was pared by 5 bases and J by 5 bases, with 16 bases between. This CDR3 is CASSVRQARNNEQFF. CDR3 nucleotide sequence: TGTGCCAGTAGTGTTCGACAGGCGAGGAACAATGAGCAGTTCTTC. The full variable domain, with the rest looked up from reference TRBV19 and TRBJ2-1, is DGGITQSPKYLFRKEGQNVTLSCEQNLNHDAMYWYRQDPGQGLRLIYYSQIVNDFQKGDIAEGYSVSREKKESFPLTVTSAQKNPTAFYLCASSVRQARNNEQFFGPGTRLTVL.

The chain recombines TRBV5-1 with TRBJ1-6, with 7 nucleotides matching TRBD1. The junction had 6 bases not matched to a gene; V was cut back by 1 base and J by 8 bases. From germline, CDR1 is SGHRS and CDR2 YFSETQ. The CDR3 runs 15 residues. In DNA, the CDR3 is TGCGCCAGCAGCTTGCAAGGACAGGACTATTCACCCCTCCACTTT. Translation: CASSLQGQDYSPLHF.

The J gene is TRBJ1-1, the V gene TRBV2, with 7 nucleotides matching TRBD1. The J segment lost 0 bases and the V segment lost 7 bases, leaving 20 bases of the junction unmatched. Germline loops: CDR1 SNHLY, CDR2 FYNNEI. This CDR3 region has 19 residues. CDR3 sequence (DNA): TGTGCCAGCACCAAAAGGGTCACAGGGGCCCAGATCATGAACACTGAAGCTTTCTTT. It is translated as CASTKRVTGAQIMNTEAFF.